These 21 T cell receptor beta chains were sequenced from one sample in a study of cytomegalovirus exposure and HLA in healthy donors. This table comes from immunoSEQ multiplex PCR, and its TCRdb copy is limited to in-frame clones, with some not included. This table holds tens of thousands of clones, approximately 96% found once. The sequenced sample consisted of PBMCs. These TCRs come from a woman in her late teens or twenties in good health and CMV-seronegative.

This clone is a singleton in its sample. This sequence joins TRBV25-1 and TRBJ2-3, with 10 bases fitting TRBD1. The V gene's germline CDR1 is MGHDK and CDR2 SYGVNS. The CDR3 spans 13 residues. V dropped 8 bases and J dropped 1; count of bases not matched to a gene: 0. The CDR3 sequence is CASGTGGTDTQYF. The CDR3, as DNA: TGTGCCAGCGGGACAGGGGGCACAGATACGCAGTATTTT.

This chain uses TRBV7-9 with TRBJ1-1; D is possibly TRBD1 (6 bases). The V end was cut by 1 base, the J end by 9 bases, with 12 bases between. The CDR3 runs 13 residues. The germline V gene has CDR1 SEHNR and CDR2 FQNEAQ (reference sequence). DNA of the CDR3: TGTGCCAGCAGCTTAGACTCAGGGGTTAAAGCTTTCTTT. Its protein is CASSLDSGVKAFF.

The chain recombines TRBV10-3 with TRBJ1-1; 9 nucleotides align to TRBD1. The germline V gene has CDR1 ENHRY and CDR2 SYGVKD. The junction had 16 bases not matched to a gene; V was cut back by 0 bases and J by 5 bases. The CDR3 loop spans 19 amino acids. CDR3 DNA sequence: TGTGCCATCAGTGAGTCGGGACCGGGACAGGGACGGGGAGGGACTGAAGCTTTCTTT. Translated: CAISESGPGQGRGGTEAFF.

The chain uses TRBV5-4 and TRBJ1-4; D is unclear. Germline V gene data show CDR1 as SGHNT and CDR2 as YYREEE (reference sequence). The CDR3 totals 14 residues. V was trimmed by 2 bases and J by 6 bases, leaving 11 bases between them. This chain's CDR3 is CASSFAGIDEKLFF. The CDR3 DNA sequence: TGTGCCAGCAGCTTCGCCGGGATCGATGAAAAACTGTTTTTT.

The chain has TRBV10-2 and TRBJ1-5, with TRBD1 as a possible D gene (5 bases). The V end was cut by 6 bases, the J end by 2 bases, with 14 bases between. CDR3 length: 15 residues. From germline, CDR1 is WSHSY and CDR2 SAAADI. CDR3 sequence (DNA): TGCGCCAGCAGACCGGGGGAGGGAGGCAATCAGCCCCAGCATTTT. Translated, it gives CASRPGEGGNQPQHF.

This chain's CDR3 is CASSLDPPGEQYF. The CDR3 DNA follows: TGTGCCAGCAGCTTAGACCCACCGGGGGAGCAGTACTTC. The chain is built from TRBV7-9 and TRBJ2-7, with D possibly being TRBD2 (5 bases). This CDR3 contains 13 residues. Germline V gives CDR1 SEHNR, CDR2 FQNEAQ (reference sequence). V was shortened by 1 base and J by 7 bases, with 11 bases between the two germline ends.

A single count supports this clone. The gene calls are TRBV30 and TRBJ2-1, with 9 bases identical to TRBD1. Trimming removed 2 bases from V and 7 bases from J; junction bases left unmatched: 6. The length of the CDR3 is 14 residues. Germline CDR1 reads GTSNPN; CDR2 reads SVGIG (reference sequence). This CDR3 reads CAWSFGTGLNEQFF. The DNA for the CDR3 is TGTGCCTGGAGTTTCGGGACAGGGTTGAATGAGCAGTTCTTC.

V is TRBV28 and J is TRBJ1-5; TRBD1 matches 7 bases. CDR3 length: 17 amino acids. The V gene end was trimmed by 6 bases and the J gene end by 12 bases; junction bases not matched to a gene: 23. The germline CDR1 and CDR2 sequences are MDHEN and SYDVKM. Here the CDR3 reads CASSTTGVDKLIWGQHF. The CDR3 DNA is TGTGCCAGCAGCACAACAGGGGTGGATAAATTAATCTGGGGCCAGCATTTT.

This chain links TRBV5-1 with TRBJ2-7; tentatively, D is TRBD2 (6 bases). This CDR3 is 13 amino acids long. Germline assignment: CDR1 SGHRS and CDR2 YFSETQ. Trimming pared 5 bases from V and 3 bases from J, leaving 12 bases between. CDR3 DNA sequence: TGCGCCAGCAGGCAACCTAGCGACTACGAGCAGTACTTC. Translated: CASRQPSDYEQYF.

About this clone: Other DNA sequences of this sample code for an identical CDR3. The chain has TRBV7-9 and TRBJ1-1; 8 bases are a match to TRBD1. This CDR3 comprises 14 residues. V lost 6 bases and J lost 1; bases outside the gene matches: 4. Per the germline V gene, CDR1 is SEHNR and CDR2 is FQNEAQ (reference sequence). CDR3 in amino acids: CASSLGQGNTEAFF. CDR3 bases: TGTGCCAGCAGTCTCGGACAGGGGAACACTGAAGCTTTCTTT.

The gene calls are TRBV6-4 and TRBJ2-7; 8 bases map to TRBD2. V lost 4 bases and J lost 3; bases outside the gene matches: 11. Per the germline V gene, CDR1 is MRHNA and CDR2 is SNTAGT. This CDR3 is built from 16 residues. In DNA, the CDR3 is TGTGCCAGCAGTGTTTGGAGCGGGAGAGATATCTACGAGCAGTACTTC. Residues: CASSVWSGRDIYEQYF.

The chain recombines TRBV6-6 with TRBJ2-7; tentative D call: TRBD2 (6 bases). Germline assignment: CDR1 MNHNY and CDR2 SVGAGI (reference sequence). Trimming pared 6 bases from V and 3 bases from J, leaving 12 bases between. The CDR3 runs 13 residues. CDR3: CASSRLELYEQYF. The CDR3 DNA is TGTGCCAGCAGCCGACTAGAACTCTACGAGCAGTACTTC.

The chain carries TRBV18 and TRBJ2-1, with a weak D call TRBD2 (5 bases). Trimming took 3 bases from V and 7 from J, leaving 13 bases between them. The CDR3 runs to 14 residues. Germline CDR1 reads KGHSH; CDR2 reads LQKENI. CDR3 bases: TGTGCCAGCTCACCGCGATGGGGAGTTAATGAGCAGTTCTTC. Amino acids: CASSPRWGVNEQFF.

The chain's CDR3 is CASSSRPGSFREETQYF. CDR3 sequence (DNA): TGCGCCAGCAGCTCACGACCTGGGTCCTTCAGGGAAGAGACCCAGTACTTC. The V call is TRBV5-1, the J call TRBJ2-5, with a possible D match to TRBD1 (5 bases). V lost 3 bases to trimming and J lost 3 bases, with 21 bases between them. The germline gives CDR1 SGHRS, CDR2 YFSETQ. The CDR3 is 17 residues long.

This clone appeared many times. The chain recombines TRBV6-1 with TRBJ1-5; 8 bases map to TRBD1. This CDR3 is 15 amino acids long. CDR1 is MNHNS and CDR2 is SASEGT in the germline V gene. The trim removed 1 base at V and 7 bases at J, leaving 6 bases unmatched. In DNA form, the CDR3 reads TGTGCCAGCAGTGAAGGAGACAGGGGTGGGCAGCCCCAGCATTTT. Its protein product is CASSEGDRGGQPQHF.

This clone is a singleton in its sample. The chain couples TRBV28 to TRBJ2-5; 10 positions match TRBD2. CDR1 and CDR2 (germline): MDHEN, SYDVKM. V lost 7 bases to trimming and J lost 5 bases; unmatched junction nucleotides: 7. The CDR3 extends over 14 amino acids. The CDR3 reads CASNGLAVGETQYF. CDR3 sequence (DNA): TGTGCCAGCAATGGACTAGCGGTCGGGGAGACCCAGTACTTC.

This chain joins TRBV25-1 and TRBJ2-2, with a possible D match to TRBD2 (6 bases). V was trimmed by 8 bases and J by 1 base, leaving 14 bases between them. The germline V gene has CDR1 MGHDK and CDR2 SYGVNS. The CDR3 is made up of 15 amino acids. This CDR3 reads CASGEDYKNTGELFF. CDR3 DNA sequence: TGTGCCAGCGGCGAGGACTACAAGAACACCGGGGAGCTGTTTTTT.

The chain links TRBV4-1 to TRBJ2-1; TRBD2 matches 8 bases. V shed 3 bases and J 4 bases; nucleotides not matched to a gene: 5. Germline CDR1 is MGHRA and CDR2 is YSYEKL. The CDR3 contains 15 residues. For the CDR3, the DNA is TGCGCCAGCAGCCATCCGGGAGGGGGGTACAATGAGCAGTTCTTC. It translates to CASSHPGGGYNEQFF.

This chain uses TRBV6-1 with TRBJ2-7, with D perhaps matching TRBD2 (6 bases). CDR1 is MNHNS and CDR2 is SASEGT in the germline V gene. The CDR3 runs to 14 residues. The V gene lost 8 bases and the J gene lost 4 bases, with 18 bases spanning the gap. The CDR3 reads CASGGNAGSYEQYF. CDR3 bases: TGTGCCAGCGGGGGGAATGCAGGGTCTTACGAGCAGTACTTC.

This chain connects TRBV6-1 to TRBJ2-7; D ambiguous. V lost 3 bases to trimming and J lost 3 bases, with 3 bases between them. The germline gives CDR1 MNHNS, CDR2 SASEGT. CDR3 length: 11 residues. This chain's CDR3 is CASSDLYEQYF. CDR3 bases: TGTGCCAGCAGTGACCTCTACGAGCAGTACTTC.

The V and J genes are TRBV6-4 and TRBJ2-1, with a tentative D call TRBD2 (6 bases). The germline V gene encodes CDR1 MRHNA and CDR2 SNTAGT. The germline V and J ends were trimmed by 6 bases and 5 bases, with 20 bases remaining between them. This CDR3 is built from 16 residues. Here the CDR3 DNA reads TGTGCCAGCAGGGGGGGTTTGGGGGGAACGAACAATGAGCAGTTCTTC. Translated: CASRGGLGGTNNEQFF.